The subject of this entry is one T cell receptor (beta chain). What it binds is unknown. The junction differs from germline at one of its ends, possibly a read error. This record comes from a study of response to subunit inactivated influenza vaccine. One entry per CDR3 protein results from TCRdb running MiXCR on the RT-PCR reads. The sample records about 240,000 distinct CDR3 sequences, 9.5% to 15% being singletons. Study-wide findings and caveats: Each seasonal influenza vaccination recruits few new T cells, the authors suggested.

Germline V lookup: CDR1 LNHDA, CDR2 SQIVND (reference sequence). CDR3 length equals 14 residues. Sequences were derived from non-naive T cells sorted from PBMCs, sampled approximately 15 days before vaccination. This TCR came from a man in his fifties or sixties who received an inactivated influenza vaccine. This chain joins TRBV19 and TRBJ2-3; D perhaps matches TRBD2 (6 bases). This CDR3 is CPSSIDYRGDTQYF. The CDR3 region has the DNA TGTCCCAGTAGTATAGACTACCGGGGGGATACGCAGTATTTT.